The clone carrying this TCR delta chain appeared a few times. What it binds is unknown. V dropped 3 bases and J dropped 3; count of bases not matched to a gene: 19. The CDR3 contains 20 residues. Looked up from germline, CDR1 is TSWWSYY and CDR2 is QGS. The data belong to a study of Vδ1+ human thymocytes. General study findings and limits: Highly polyclonal TRG and TRD repertoires with Gaussian CDR3 length distributions appeared in thymus. TRG sequences recurred across donors, whereas TRD sequences stayed essentially private. Around 20% of thymic delta-chain sequences were Vdelta2, with few Vdelta3, unlike blood Vdelta1+ controls.

The template was reverse-transcribed extracted RNA. The CDR3 regions were amplified by multiplex PCR from V-gene primers to a constant-region primer. TCRdb re-called the multiplex PCR reads through CATT. The data contain about 25,000 delta-chain clones, around 7.4% of them singletons. The sequenced sample was Vdelta1+ gamma-delta thymocytes from the thymus. Subset specified: FACS-sorted CD3+ TCRalphabeta- TCRVdelta1+ TCRVdelta2- thymocytes. This clonotype was sampled from a girl under three years old who had congenital heart surgery. This rearrangement joins TRDV1 to TRDJ1; TRDD3 agrees at 10 bases. The CDR3 DNA reads as TGTGCTCTTGGGGATGACAAGTCCTACTTGGCTGGGGGATATCCCGATAAACTCATCTTT. Translation gives CALGDDKSYLAGGYPDKLIF.